These 10 T cell receptor beta chains share one sample of origin, sequenced in a study of Graves' ophthalmopathy and Graves' hyperthyroidism. RNA transcripts were the source from which TCR beta CDR3 regions were amplified. HTBI-primed RT-PCR formed the first round, and a multiplex PCR formed the second. MiXCR was run by TCRdb on the multiplex PCR reads, yielding one entry per CDR3 protein. The data contain 220,000 or so distinct CDR3 sequences, roughly 21% of them seen just once; the ten biggest clones take up roughly 42%. The specimen was peripheral blood. The receptors were sampled from a woman in her fifties or sixties with Graves' ophthalmopathy.

This clonotype showed up many times. V usage is TRBV19 and J usage is TRBJ1-2; 9 nucleotides agree with TRBD1. Unmatched junction bases numbered 11, after V lost 4 bases and J lost 2 bases. The CDR3 is made up of 17 amino acids. CDR1 is LNHDA, CDR2 SQIVND, per germline (reference sequence). The CDR3 bases are TGTGCCAGTAGTAGTGGGACAGGGAACAACCCCAACTATGGCTACACCTTC. Its translation: CASSSGTGNNPNYGYTF.

This clonotype was seen many times. J is TRBJ1-2 and V is TRBV20-1; TRBD1 aligns across 8 bases. The V segment lost 6 bases and the J segment 1 base; nucleotides outside the gene matches: 4. The CDR3 length is 13 residues. CDR1 DFQATT and CDR2 SNEGSKA come from the germline V gene (reference sequence). CDR3 sequence reads: CSAPGQVNYGYTF. DNA of the CDR3: TGCAGTGCACCGGGACAGGTTAACTATGGCTACACCTTC.

This clonotype has ten or more counts. The chain uses TRBV15 and TRBJ2-5; 11 bases are shared with TRBD2. CDR1 is LNHNV and CDR2 is YYDKDF in the germline V gene (reference sequence). Trimming took 0 bases from V and 2 from J; bases not matched to a gene: 8. This CDR3 region has 18 residues. DNA for the CDR3: TGTGCCACCAGCAGAGATCTAGCGGGACTAGCGGTTCAAGAGACCCAGTACTTC. The encoded protein is CATSRDLAGLAVQETQYF.

This clonotype was seen ten or more times. J is TRBJ2-5 and V is TRBV11-2; D not certain. The CDR3 totals 13 residues. Germline V gives CDR1 SGHAT, CDR2 FQNNGV. V lost 8 bases and J 0 bases, leaving 10 bases between the germline ends. The CDR3 region has the DNA TGTGCCAGCGCGGTGACGGACCAAGAGACCCAGTACTTC. Its protein is CASAVTDQETQYF.

This clonotype occurred many times. The J gene is TRBJ2-7, the V gene TRBV5-1; TRBD2 is a possible D gene (5 bases). The germline V gene encodes CDR1 SGHRS and CDR2 YFSETQ. V was clipped by 1 base and J by 0 bases, with 5 bases between them. This CDR3 spans 13 amino acids. The CDR3 region has the DNA TGCGCCAGCAGCTTGCTAGCCTCCTACGAGCAGTACTTC. Encoded protein: CASSLLASYEQYF. Looking up the rest from reference TRBV5-1 and TRBJ2-7 gives the full variable domain: KAGVTQTPRYLIKTRGQQVTLSCSPISGHRSVSWYQQTPGQGLQFLFEYFSETQRNKGNFPGRFSGRQFSNSRSEMNVSTLELGDSALYLCASSLLASYEQYFGPGTRLTVT.

Many counts were recorded for this clonotype. V is TRBV20-1 and J is TRBJ1-5, with 8 bases lining up with TRBD1. Germline CDR1 reads DFQATT; CDR2 reads SNEGSKA (reference sequence). The J segment lost 6 bases and the V segment lost 4 bases, leaving 5 bases of the junction unmatched. This CDR3 is 13 amino acids long. CDR3: CSATVTGVQPQHF. CDR3 bases: TGCAGTGCTACAGTGACAGGGGTTCAGCCCCAGCATTTT.

This clonotype showed up many times. V usage is TRBV11-2 and J usage is TRBJ2-7; D is unresolved. Per germline, CDR1 SGHAT and CDR2 FQNNGV. The CDR3 is 12 residues long. V lost 5 bases and J 6 bases, leaving 11 bases between the germline ends. This chain's CDR3 is CASSPFWGEQYF. The DNA for the CDR3 is TGTGCCAGCAGCCCGTTCTGGGGCGAGCAGTACTTC.

This clonotype was counted at least ten times. The chain carries TRBV2 and TRBJ1-2; a weak D match, TRBD1 (5 bases). Germline-derived CDR1 and CDR2 are SNHLY and FYNNEI. The CDR3 consists of 16 residues. Trimming took off 3 bases at V and 4 bases at J, with 18 bases between the two ends. The CDR3 region has the DNA TGTGCCAGCAGTGAGTTTTCGGGACTCCTGCTCTATGGCTACACCTTC. Its translation is CASSEFSGLLLYGYTF.

This clonotype was counted many times. This sequence joins TRBV12-3 or TRBV12-4 and TRBJ2-7; 8 bases agree with TRBD2. The CDR3 runs 15 residues. With V trimmed by 6 bases and J by 3 bases, 10 bases remained unmatched. CDR3 sequence: CASSPPLSGIYEQYF. In nucleotides, the CDR3 is TGTGCCAGCAGCCCACCTCTTAGCGGGATCTACGAGCAGTACTTC.

V and J are TRBV6-1 and TRBJ2-7; a weak D match, TRBD1 (6 bases). The length of the CDR3 is 16 residues. V lost 9 bases to trimming and J lost 2 bases, with 23 bases between them. Germline loops: CDR1 MNHNS, CDR2 SASEGT. CDR3 in amino acids: CASLLSGDTKTYEQYF. The DNA for the CDR3 is TGTGCCAGTCTGCTGTCTGGGGACACCAAGACCTACGAGCAGTACTTC.